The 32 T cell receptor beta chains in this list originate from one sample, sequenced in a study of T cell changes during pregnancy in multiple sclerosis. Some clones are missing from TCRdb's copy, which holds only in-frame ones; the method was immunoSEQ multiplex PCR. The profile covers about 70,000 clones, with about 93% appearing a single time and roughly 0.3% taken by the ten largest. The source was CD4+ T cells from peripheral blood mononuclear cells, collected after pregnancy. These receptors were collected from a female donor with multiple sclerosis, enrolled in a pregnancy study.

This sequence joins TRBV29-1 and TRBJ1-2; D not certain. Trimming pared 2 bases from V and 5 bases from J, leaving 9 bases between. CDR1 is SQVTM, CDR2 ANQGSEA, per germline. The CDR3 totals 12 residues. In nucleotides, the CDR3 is TGCAGCGTTGAAAGCCCCCGATATGGCTACACCTTC. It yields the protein CSVESPRYGYTF.

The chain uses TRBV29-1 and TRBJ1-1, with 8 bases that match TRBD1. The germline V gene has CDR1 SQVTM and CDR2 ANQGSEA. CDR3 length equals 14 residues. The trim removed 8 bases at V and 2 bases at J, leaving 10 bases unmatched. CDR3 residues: CSLSRGRVNTEAFF. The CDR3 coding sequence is TGCAGCCTGTCCAGGGGGCGCGTCAACACTGAAGCTTTCTTT. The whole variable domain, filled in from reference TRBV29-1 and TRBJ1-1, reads SAVISQKPSRDICQRGTSLTIQCQVDSQVTMMFWYRQQPGQSLTLIATANQGSEATYESGFVIDKFPISRPNLTFSTLTVSNMSPEDSSIYLCSLSRGRVNTEAFFGQGTRLTVV.

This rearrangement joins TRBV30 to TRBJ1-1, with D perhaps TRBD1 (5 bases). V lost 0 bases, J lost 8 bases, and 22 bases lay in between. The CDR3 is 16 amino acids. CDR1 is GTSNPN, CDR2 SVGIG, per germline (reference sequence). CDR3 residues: CAWSVRGGSGVREAFF. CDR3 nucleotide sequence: TGTGCCTGGAGTGTACGGGGGGGTTCCGGGGTCCGGGAAGCTTTCTTT.

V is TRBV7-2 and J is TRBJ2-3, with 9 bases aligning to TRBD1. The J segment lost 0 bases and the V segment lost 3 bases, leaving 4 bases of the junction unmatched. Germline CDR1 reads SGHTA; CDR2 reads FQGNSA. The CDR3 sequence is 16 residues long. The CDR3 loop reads CASSLGDRASTDTQYF. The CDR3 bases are TGTGCCAGCAGCTTGGGGGACAGGGCCAGCACAGATACGCAGTATTTT. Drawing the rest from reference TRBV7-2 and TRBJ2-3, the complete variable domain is GAGVSQSPSNKVTEKGKDVELRCDPISGHTALYWYRQSLGQGLEFLIYFQGNSAPDKSGLPSDRFSAERTGGSVSTLTIQRTQQEDSAVYLCASSLGDRASTDTQYFGPGTRLTVL.

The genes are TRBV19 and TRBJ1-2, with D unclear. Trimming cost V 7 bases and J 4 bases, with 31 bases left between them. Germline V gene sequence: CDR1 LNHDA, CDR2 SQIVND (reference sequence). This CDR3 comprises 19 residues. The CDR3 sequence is CASNGLSPGIPNIGYGYTF. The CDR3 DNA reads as TGTGCCAGTAATGGACTCAGTCCGGGAATACCTAATATCGGCTATGGCTACACCTTC.

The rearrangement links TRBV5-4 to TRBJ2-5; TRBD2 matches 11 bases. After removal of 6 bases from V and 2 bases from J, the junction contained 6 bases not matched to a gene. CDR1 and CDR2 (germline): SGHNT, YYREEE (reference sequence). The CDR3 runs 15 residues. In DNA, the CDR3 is TGTGCCAGCACCCAGACTAGCGGGACTCAAGAGACCCAGTACTTC. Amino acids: CASTQTSGTQETQYF.

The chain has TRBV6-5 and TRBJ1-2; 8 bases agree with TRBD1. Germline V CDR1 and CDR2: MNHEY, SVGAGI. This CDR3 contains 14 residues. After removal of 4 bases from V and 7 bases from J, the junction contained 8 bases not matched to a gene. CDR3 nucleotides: TGTGCCAGCAGTTCCAGGGGGCGACGCGCTGGCTACACCTTC. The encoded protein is CASSSRGRRAGYTF.

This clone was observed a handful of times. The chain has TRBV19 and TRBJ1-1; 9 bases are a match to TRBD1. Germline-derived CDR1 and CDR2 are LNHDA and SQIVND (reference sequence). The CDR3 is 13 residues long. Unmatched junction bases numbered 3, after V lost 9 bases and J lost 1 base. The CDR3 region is CASTGQGNTEAFF. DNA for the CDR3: TGTGCCAGCACGGGACAGGGGAACACTGAAGCTTTCTTT.

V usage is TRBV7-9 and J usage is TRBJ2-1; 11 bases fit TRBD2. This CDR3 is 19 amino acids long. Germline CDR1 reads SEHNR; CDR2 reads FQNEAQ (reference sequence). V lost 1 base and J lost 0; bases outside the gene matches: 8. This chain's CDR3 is CASSLVASGRRGSYNEQFF. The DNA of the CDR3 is TGTGCCAGCAGCTTAGTGGCTAGCGGGAGGCGAGGCTCCTACAATGAGCAGTTCTTC.

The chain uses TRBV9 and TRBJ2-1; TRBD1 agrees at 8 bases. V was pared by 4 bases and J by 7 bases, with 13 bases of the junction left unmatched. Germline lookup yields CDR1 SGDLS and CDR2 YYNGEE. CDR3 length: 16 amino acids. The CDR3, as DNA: TGTGCCAGCAGCCCCGGACAGGGTCGGCTGGGAAATGAGCAGTTCTTC. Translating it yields CASSPGQGRLGNEQFF.

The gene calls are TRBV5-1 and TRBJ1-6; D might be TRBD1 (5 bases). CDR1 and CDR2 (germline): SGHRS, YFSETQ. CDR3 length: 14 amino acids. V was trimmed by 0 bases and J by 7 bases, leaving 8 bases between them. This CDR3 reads CASSLAGGNSPLHF. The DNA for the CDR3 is TGCGCCAGCAGCTTGGCTGGGGGGAATTCACCCCTCCACTTT.

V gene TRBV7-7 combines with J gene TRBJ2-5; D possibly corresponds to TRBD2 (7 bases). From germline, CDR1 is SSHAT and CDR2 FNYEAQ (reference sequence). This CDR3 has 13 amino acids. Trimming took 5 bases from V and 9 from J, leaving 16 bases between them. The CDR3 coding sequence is TGTGCCAGCAGCACCCTCGGGGGGCAGGCCCAGTACTTC. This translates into CASSTLGGQAQYF.

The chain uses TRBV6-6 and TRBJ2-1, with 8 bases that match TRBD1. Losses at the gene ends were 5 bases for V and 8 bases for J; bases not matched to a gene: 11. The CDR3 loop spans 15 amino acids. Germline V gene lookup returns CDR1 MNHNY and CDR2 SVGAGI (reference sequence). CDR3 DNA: TGTGCCAGCAGTCCAGGGGGCAGAAAGGGCGATGAGCAGTTCTTC. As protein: CASSPGGRKGDEQFF.

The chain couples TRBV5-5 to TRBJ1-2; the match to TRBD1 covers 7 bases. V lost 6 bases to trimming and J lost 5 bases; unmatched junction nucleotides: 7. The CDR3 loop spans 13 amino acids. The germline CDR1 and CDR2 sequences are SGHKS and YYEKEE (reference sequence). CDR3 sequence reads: CASTIGTAYGYTF. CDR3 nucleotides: TGTGCCAGCACCATAGGGACAGCTTATGGCTACACCTTC.

For the CDR3, the DNA is TGTGCCTGGAGTGTAAGGGGGCGCGATTCACCCCTCCACTTT. Translated, it gives CAWSVRGRDSPLHF. The chain couples TRBV30 to TRBJ1-6, with 7 bases aligning to TRBD1. This CDR3 region has 14 residues. Germline V CDR1 and CDR2: GTSNPN, SVGIG (reference sequence). V shed 0 bases and J 8 bases; nucleotides not matched to a gene: 4.

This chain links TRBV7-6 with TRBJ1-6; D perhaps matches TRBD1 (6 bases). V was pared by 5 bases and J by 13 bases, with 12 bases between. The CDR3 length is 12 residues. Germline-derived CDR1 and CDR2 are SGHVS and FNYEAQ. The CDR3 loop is CASSPRTAPLHF. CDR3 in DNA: TGTGCCAGCAGCCCCAGGACAGCTCCCCTCCACTTT.

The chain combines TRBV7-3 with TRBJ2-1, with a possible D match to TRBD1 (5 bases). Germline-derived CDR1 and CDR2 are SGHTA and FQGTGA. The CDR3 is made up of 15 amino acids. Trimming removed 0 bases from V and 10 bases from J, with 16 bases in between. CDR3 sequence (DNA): TGTGCCAGCAGCTTAACCATAAGGGGCACTGGGGAGCAGTTCTTC. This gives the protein CASSLTIRGTGEQFF. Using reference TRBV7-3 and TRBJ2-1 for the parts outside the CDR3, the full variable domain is GAGVSQTPSNKVTEKGKYVELRCDPISGHTALYWYRQSLGQGPEFLIYFQGTGAADDSGLPNDRFFAVRPEGSVSTLKIQRTERGDSAVYLCASSLTIRGTGEQFFGPGTRLTVL.

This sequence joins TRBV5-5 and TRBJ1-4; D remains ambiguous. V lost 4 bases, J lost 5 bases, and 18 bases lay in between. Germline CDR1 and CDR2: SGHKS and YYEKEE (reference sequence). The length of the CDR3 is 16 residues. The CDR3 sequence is CASSVGPGSLNEKLFF. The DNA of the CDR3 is TGTGCCAGCAGCGTCGGTCCCGGGAGCTTGAATGAAAAACTGTTTTTT.

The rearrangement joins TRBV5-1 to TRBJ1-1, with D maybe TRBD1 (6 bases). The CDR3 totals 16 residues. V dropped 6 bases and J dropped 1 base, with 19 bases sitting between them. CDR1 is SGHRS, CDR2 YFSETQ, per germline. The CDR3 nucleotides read TGCGCCAGCACGCGCCTGGGGGGGGCCTCGAACACTGAAGCTTTCTTT. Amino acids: CASTRLGGASNTEAFF.

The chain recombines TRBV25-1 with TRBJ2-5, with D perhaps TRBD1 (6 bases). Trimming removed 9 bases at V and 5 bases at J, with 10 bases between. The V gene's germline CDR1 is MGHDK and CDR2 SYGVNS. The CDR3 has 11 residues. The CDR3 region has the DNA TGTGCCAGTACTAGGGGGGAGACCCAGTACTTC. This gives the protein CASTRGETQYF.

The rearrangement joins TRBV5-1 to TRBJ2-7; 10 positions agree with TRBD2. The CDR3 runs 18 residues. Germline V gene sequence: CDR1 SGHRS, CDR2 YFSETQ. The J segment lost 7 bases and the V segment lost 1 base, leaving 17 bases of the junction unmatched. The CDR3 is CASSLMWEASGSSCEQYF. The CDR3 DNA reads TGCGCCAGCAGCTTGATGTGGGAAGCTAGCGGGAGTAGTTGTGAGCAGTACTTC. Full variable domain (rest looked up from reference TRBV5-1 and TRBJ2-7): KAGVTQTPRYLIKTRGQQVTLSCSPISGHRSVSWYQQTPGQGLQFLFEYFSETQRNKGNFPGRFSGRQFSNSRSEMNVSTLELGDSALYLCASSLMWEASGSSCEQYFGPGTRLTVT.

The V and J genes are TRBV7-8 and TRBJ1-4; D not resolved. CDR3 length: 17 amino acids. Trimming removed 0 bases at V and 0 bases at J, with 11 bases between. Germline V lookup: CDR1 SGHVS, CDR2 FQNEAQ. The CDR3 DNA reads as TGTGCCAGCAGCTTAGCGCTGGAGGATGCAACTAATGAAAAACTGTTTTTT. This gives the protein CASSLALEDATNEKLFF.

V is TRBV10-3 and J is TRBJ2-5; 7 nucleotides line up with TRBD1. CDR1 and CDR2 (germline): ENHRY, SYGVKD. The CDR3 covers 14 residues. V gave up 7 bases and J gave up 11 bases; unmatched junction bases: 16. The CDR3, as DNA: TGTGCCATCAACACAAATTCCGGGACAGAGCAACAGTACTTC. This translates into CAINTNSGTEQQYF.

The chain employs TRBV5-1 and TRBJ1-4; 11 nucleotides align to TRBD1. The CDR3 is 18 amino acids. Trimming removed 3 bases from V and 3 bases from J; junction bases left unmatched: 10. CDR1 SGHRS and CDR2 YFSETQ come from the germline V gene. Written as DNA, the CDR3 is TGCGCCAGCAGCTCGGGGACAGGGGGGCTTATATCTAATGAAAAACTGTTTTTT. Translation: CASSSGTGGLISNEKLFF.

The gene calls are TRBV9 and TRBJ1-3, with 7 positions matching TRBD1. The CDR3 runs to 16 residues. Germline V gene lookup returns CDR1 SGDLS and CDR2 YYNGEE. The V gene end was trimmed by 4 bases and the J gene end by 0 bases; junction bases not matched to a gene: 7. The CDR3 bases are TGTGCCAGCAGCTCAACGACAGGGCTCTCTGGAAACACCATATATTTT. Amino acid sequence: CASSSTTGLSGNTIYF.

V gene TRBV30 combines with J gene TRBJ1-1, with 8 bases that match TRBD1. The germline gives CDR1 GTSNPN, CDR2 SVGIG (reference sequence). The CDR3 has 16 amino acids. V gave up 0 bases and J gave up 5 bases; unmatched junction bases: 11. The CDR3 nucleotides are TGTGCCTGGAGTGTAGGTGGACAGGGCTCCCGGACTGAAGCTTTCTTT. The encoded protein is CAWSVGGQGSRTEAFF.

CDR3 loop: CASSQGQPGNTIYF. As DNA, the CDR3 is TGCGCCAGCAGCCAAGGACAGCCTGGAAACACCATATATTTT. The chain couples TRBV5-1 to TRBJ1-3, with D perhaps matching TRBD1 (6 bases). Trimming took off 4 bases at V and 2 bases at J, with 10 bases between the two ends. Germline CDR1 SGHRS, CDR2 YFSETQ. CDR3 length equals 14 residues.

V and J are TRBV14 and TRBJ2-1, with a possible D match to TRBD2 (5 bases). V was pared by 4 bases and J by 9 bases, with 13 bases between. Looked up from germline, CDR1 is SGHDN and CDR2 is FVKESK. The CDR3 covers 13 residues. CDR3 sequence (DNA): TGTGCCAGCAGCCGTTCCGGGATCGGTGAGCAGTTCTTC. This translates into CASSRSGIGEQFF.

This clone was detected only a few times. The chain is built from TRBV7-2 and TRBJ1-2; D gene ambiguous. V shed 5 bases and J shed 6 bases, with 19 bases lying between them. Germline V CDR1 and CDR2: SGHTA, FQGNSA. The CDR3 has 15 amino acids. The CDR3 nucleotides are TGTGCCAGCAGCCAGCCCGGGTCTTTTGAAAATGGCTACACCTTC. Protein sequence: CASSQPGSFENGYTF.

CDR3 nucleotide sequence: TGTGCCACCAGCCGGTACTACGGAGAGACCCAGTACTTC. Protein sequence: CATSRYYGETQYF. This chain joins TRBV15 and TRBJ2-5; no reliable D call. Germline CDR1 reads LNHNV; CDR2 reads YYDKDF (reference sequence). V lost 5 bases and J lost 4, with 11 bases in between. This CDR3 has 13 amino acids.

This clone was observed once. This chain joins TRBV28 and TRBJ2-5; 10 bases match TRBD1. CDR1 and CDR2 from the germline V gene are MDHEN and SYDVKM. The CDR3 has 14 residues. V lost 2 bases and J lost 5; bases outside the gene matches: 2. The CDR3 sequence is CASSLGGQGETQYF. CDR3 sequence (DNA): TGTGCCAGCAGTTTAGGGGGACAGGGGGAGACCCAGTACTTC.

The CDR3 bases are TGTGCCAGCAGCGTAGCTGGGGGGAGCACAGATACGCAGTATTTT. This gives the protein CASSVAGGSTDTQYF. The chain uses TRBV9 and TRBJ2-3; the D gene is possibly TRBD2 (6 bases). In germline, CDR1 is SGDLS, CDR2 YYNGEE. V was trimmed by 0 bases and J by 0 bases, leaving 8 bases between them. The CDR3 loop spans 15 amino acids. The variable domain in full, with the rest retrieved from reference TRBV9 and TRBJ2-3, is DSGVTQTPKHLITATGQRVTLRCSPRSGDLSVYWYQQSLDQGLQFLIQYYNGEERAKGNILERFSAQQFPDLHSELNLSSLELGDSALYFCASSVAGGSTDTQYFGPGTRLTVL.